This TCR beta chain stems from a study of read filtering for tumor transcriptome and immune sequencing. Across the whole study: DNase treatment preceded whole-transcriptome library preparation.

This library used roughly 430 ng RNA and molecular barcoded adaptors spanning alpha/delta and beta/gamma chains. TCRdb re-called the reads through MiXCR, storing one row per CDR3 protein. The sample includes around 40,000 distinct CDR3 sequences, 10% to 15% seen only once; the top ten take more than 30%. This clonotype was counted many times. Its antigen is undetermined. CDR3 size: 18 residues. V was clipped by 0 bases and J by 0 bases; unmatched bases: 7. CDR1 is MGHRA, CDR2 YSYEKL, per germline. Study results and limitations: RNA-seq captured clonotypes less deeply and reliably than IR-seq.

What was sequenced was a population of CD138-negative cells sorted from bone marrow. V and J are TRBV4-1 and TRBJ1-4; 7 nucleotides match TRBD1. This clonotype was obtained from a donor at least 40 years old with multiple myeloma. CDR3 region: CASSQEGGQTTTNEKLFF. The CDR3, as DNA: TGCGCCAGCAGCCAAGAGGGGGGACAGACTACAACTAATGAAAAACTGTTTTTT.